This TCR beta chain was captured in a study of regulatory and conventional T cells in RAG deficiency. Genomic DNA came from blood conventional CD4+ T cells gated CD25-low CD127-high. Per the germline V gene, CDR1 is MRHNA and CDR2 is SNTAGT. The CDR3 spans 13 residues. The V gene lost 2 bases and the J gene lost 4 bases, with 7 bases spanning the gap. Data came from immunoSEQ multiplex PCR; TCRdb stores just in-frame clones and leaves some out. The data hold about 9,100 clones, with approximately 96% observed a single time. The sample was CD4+ effector T cells sorted from blood. The chain employs TRBV6-4 and TRBJ2-3; D remains ambiguous. The receptor was isolated from a human donor with RAG deficiency presenting as severe combined immunodeficiency. In DNA, the CDR3 is TGTGCCAGCAGTGACCAAGTAGCAGATACGCAGTATTTT. This sequence encodes CASSDQVADTQYF.